These 23 T cell receptor beta chains were sequenced from one sample in a study of shared clonotypes between healthy human individuals. Sequencing was performed with immunoSEQ multiplex PCR; in TCRdb, only in-frame clones are kept and a portion is missing. The data hold roughly 1 million clones, with more than 75% observed a single time. The source material was memory CD4+ T cells from PBMCs. Subset described: CD45RA-negative fraction. These receptors originate from a young man in good health. Some clones in this sample may be carry-over from other donors' samples.

The chain employs TRBV5-1 and TRBJ2-3, with 7 bases fitting TRBD2. The length of the CDR3 is 15 residues. Germline V gene data show CDR1 as SGHRS and CDR2 as YFSETQ. V trimming: 0 bases; J trimming: 4 bases; junction bases outside the gene matches: 5. The CDR3: CASSLVGGSSDTQYF. CDR3 DNA: TGCGCCAGCAGCTTGGTGGGCGGGAGCTCAGATACGCAGTATTTT.

This CDR3 is CASSLMGGRGFAEQFF. CDR3 coding DNA: TGTGCCAGCAGCTTAATGGGCGGGAGGGGCTTTGCTGAGCAGTTCTTC. The J gene is TRBJ2-1, the V gene TRBV7-3; TRBD2 agrees at 9 bases. This CDR3 is 16 amino acids long. With V trimmed by 1 base and J by 9 bases, 10 bases remained unmatched. CDR1 and CDR2 (germline): SGHTA, FQGTGA.

The chain carries TRBV7-9 and TRBJ2-7, with 7 bases aligning to TRBD1. V lost 0 bases, J lost 2 bases, and 1 base stayed unmatched. The CDR3 sequence is 14 residues long. The V gene's germline CDR1 is SEHNR and CDR2 FQNEAQ (reference sequence). Here the CDR3 reads CASSLAGQTYEQYF. The CDR3 region has the DNA TGTGCCAGCAGCTTAGCGGGACAGACCTACGAGCAGTACTTC.

This chain joins TRBV5-1 and TRBJ2-5; 8 positions match TRBD1. Germline values: CDR1 SGHRS, CDR2 YFSETQ. The ends lost 4 bases at V and 1 base at J; junction bases unmatched: 3. The CDR3 totals 14 residues. The CDR3 bases are TGCGCCAGCAGCCGACAGGGGCGCCAAGAGACCCAGTACTTC. Translating it yields CASSRQGRQETQYF.

This clone was counted once. DNA for the CDR3: TGTGCCTGGAGTGCCGGACAGGGGTGGAATCAGCCCCAGCATTTT. This translates into CAWSAGQGWNQPQHF. J is TRBJ1-5 and V is TRBV30; 9 bases are a match to TRBD1. The CDR3 length is 15 residues. Looked up from germline, CDR1 is GTSNPN and CDR2 is SVGIG (reference sequence). The ends lost 1 base at V and 4 bases at J; junction bases unmatched: 5.

The V gene is TRBV12-5, the J gene TRBJ2-3; D remains ambiguous. Deletions cut 5 bases from V and 0 bases from J, with 15 bases between. Germline loops: CDR1 LGHNT, CDR2 FRNRAP. The CDR3 runs to 16 residues. The CDR3, as DNA: TGTGCTAGTGGTCCTCCCACCGCCCTAAGCACAGATACGCAGTATTTT. Protein sequence: CASGPPTALSTDTQYF. The entire variable domain, with the rest obtained from reference TRBV12-5 and TRBJ2-3, is as follows: DARVTQTPRHKVTEMGQEVTMRCQPILGHNTVFWYRQTMMQGLELLAYFRNRAPLDDSGMPKDRFSAEMPDATLATLKIQPSEPRDSAVYFCASGPPTALSTDTQYFGPGTRLTVL.

This clone has only a few counts. This rearrangement joins TRBV19 to TRBJ2-5; no clear D. V was shortened by 0 bases and J by 4 bases, with 3 bases between the two germline ends. In germline, CDR1 is LNHDA, CDR2 SQIVND (reference sequence). CDR3 size: 12 residues. The CDR3 DNA sequence: TGTGCCAGTAGTATAGATCGAGAGACCCAGTACTTC. Protein sequence: CASSIDRETQYF.

V gene TRBV6-4 combines with J gene TRBJ1-6; D is unclear. Germline CDR1 and CDR2: MRHNA and SNTAGT. Deletions cut 6 bases from V and 7 bases from J, with 10 bases between. This CDR3 comprises 13 residues. As DNA, the CDR3 is TGTGCCAGCAGGGCCGGGTCCAATTCACCCCTCCACTTT. This gives the protein CASRAGSNSPLHF.

On this clone: A much bigger clone sits one base away, suggesting this may be a read error. Other DNA sequences in the same sample also yield this CDR3. The chain links TRBV11-2 to TRBJ1-1, with D uncertain. The CDR3 length is 14 residues. V was cut by 1 base and J by 0 bases, with 6 bases left in between. CDR1 SGHAT and CDR2 FQNNGV come from the germline V gene. Here the CDR3 DNA reads TGTGCCAGCAGCTTAGTCGGATTGAACACTGAAGCTTTCTTT. This sequence encodes CASSLVGLNTEAFF.

The chain combines TRBV4-2 with TRBJ2-7; 10 nucleotides align to TRBD2. Germline loops: CDR1 LGHNA, CDR2 YNFKEQ. This CDR3 is built from 16 residues. With 1 base clipped from V and 3 bases from J, the junction kept 6 bases outside the gene matches. CDR3 amino acids: CASSQVGLAGDYEQYF. Here the CDR3 DNA reads TGTGCCAGCAGCCAAGTGGGCCTAGCGGGAGACTACGAGCAGTACTTC.

This chain links TRBV5-1 with TRBJ1-3, with no clear D. The V gene lost 2 bases and the J gene lost 0 bases, with 12 bases spanning the gap. Germline CDR1 and CDR2: SGHRS and YFSETQ. CDR3 length equals 16 residues. This chain's CDR3 is CASSLMGPSSGNTIYF. The CDR3 nucleotides are TGCGCCAGCAGCTTAATGGGCCCGAGCTCTGGAAACACCATATATTTT.

The chain has TRBV7-3 and TRBJ2-1, with 10 bases lining up with TRBD2. There are 19 residues in the CDR3. Germline CDR1 is SGHTA and CDR2 is FQGTGA. Trimming took 1 base from V and 0 from J; bases not matched to a gene: 9. DNA of the CDR3: TGTGCCAGCAGCTTAAGGTCCCCTAGCGGGGGTAGCTCCTACAATGAGCAGTTCTTC. Translation: CASSLRSPSGGSSYNEQFF.

The rearrangement uses TRBV11-2 and TRBJ2-2, with TRBD2 identical over 14 bases. The CDR3 covers 18 residues. Germline V gives CDR1 SGHAT, CDR2 FQNNGV. Trimming took 6 bases from V and 5 from J; bases not matched to a gene: 11. CDR3 DNA sequence: TGTGCCAGCAGAAAACCGGGACTAGCGGGAGCAAAAACCGGGGAGCTGTTTTTT. Its translation is CASRKPGLAGAKTGELFF.

In this sample, this clone turned up a few times. The chain carries TRBV7-2 and TRBJ2-3; D remains unclear. Trimming removed 3 bases at V and 1 base at J, with 5 bases between. Germline V gene data show CDR1 as SGHTA and CDR2 as FQGNSA. The CDR3 runs 13 residues. CDR3 sequence reads: CASSFTGTDTQYF. In nucleotides, the CDR3 is TGTGCCAGCAGCTTTACTGGCACAGATACGCAGTATTTT.

There are many counts of this clone. Other DNA sequences in the same sample also yield this CDR3. The rearrangement joins TRBV29-1 to TRBJ1-1; weak D call: TRBD1 (5 bases). Germline loops: CDR1 SQVTM, CDR2 ANQGSEA. There are 12 residues in the CDR3. The ends were cut back, 6 bases at V and 0 bases at J, with 8 bases in the middle. The CDR3 is CSVGGMNTEAFF. CDR3 bases: TGCAGCGTCGGGGGGATGAACACTGAAGCTTTCTTT.

The chain uses TRBV5-1 and TRBJ2-2, with TRBD2 as a possible D gene (5 bases). This CDR3 comprises 13 residues. Trimming took 4 bases from V and 6 from J, leaving 10 bases between them. CDR1 is SGHRS, CDR2 YFSETQ, per germline. CDR3 loop: CASSPTGAGELFF. As DNA, the CDR3 is TGCGCCAGCAGCCCCACCGGGGCCGGGGAGCTGTTTTTT. The complete variable domain, with remaining parts taken from reference TRBV5-1 and TRBJ2-2, reads KAGVTQTPRYLIKTRGQQVTLSCSPISGHRSVSWYQQTPGQGLQFLFEYFSETQRNKGNFPGRFSGRQFSNSRSEMNVSTLELGDSALYLCASSPTGAGELFFGEGSRLTVL.

The chain carries TRBV30 and TRBJ2-7; 7 bases are shared with TRBD1. The trim removed 5 bases at V and 7 bases at J, leaving 11 bases unmatched. The CDR3 is made up of 13 amino acids. Germline V gene data show CDR1 as GTSNPN and CDR2 as SVGIG (reference sequence). The CDR3 DNA sequence: TGTGCCTGGGAACAGGGGTATAATGGTGAGCAGTACTTC. Encoded protein: CAWEQGYNGEQYF.

The gene calls are TRBV6-4 and TRBJ2-7, with 9 bases fitting TRBD1. The CDR3 consists of 15 residues. Germline loops: CDR1 MRHNA, CDR2 SNTAGT. Trimming cost V 7 bases and J 3 bases; bases outside gene matches: 10. The CDR3 region has the DNA TGTGCCAGCAAAGAGGGGGGGACAGGGAACTACGAGCAGTACTTC. Translated, it gives CASKEGGTGNYEQYF.

The J gene is TRBJ2-3, the V gene TRBV6-1, with D unresolved. V shed 4 bases and J shed 0 bases, with 11 bases lying between them. The CDR3 totals 15 residues. Germline V lookup: CDR1 MNHNS, CDR2 SASEGT. The CDR3 loop is CASSVLVTSTDTQYF. In DNA form, the CDR3 reads TGTGCCAGCAGTGTTTTAGTGACTAGCACAGATACGCAGTATTTT.

This sequence joins TRBV28 and TRBJ2-2, with TRBD2 matching 8 bases. Germline values: CDR1 MDHEN, CDR2 SYDVKM. The CDR3 sequence is 16 residues long. J gave up 8 bases and V 5 bases, and 13 bases lay outside the gene matches. DNA for the CDR3: TGTGCCAGCAGTCGAAGCGGGAGTGGGTTAACGGGGGAGCTGTTTTTT. It specifies CASSRSGSGLTGELFF.

V is TRBV19 and J is TRBJ1-5; D uncertain. V was cut by 5 bases and J by 2 bases, with 13 bases left in between. Per germline, CDR1 LNHDA and CDR2 SQIVND (reference sequence). This CDR3 region has 15 residues. The CDR3 coding sequence is TGTGCCAGTAGTGGATGGGAACCCGGCAATCAGCCCCAGCATTTT. This encodes CASSGWEPGNQPQHF.

In DNA form, the CDR3 reads TGTGCCAGCAGCCTATGGACAGGTGGGGACATGTACTTC. Its protein product is CASSLWTGGDMYF. The chain combines TRBV11-3 with TRBJ2-7, with 7 bases matching TRBD1. V shed 5 bases, J shed 12 bases, and the junction held 13 bases outside the gene matches. CDR1 is SGHNT and CDR2 is YENEEA in the germline V gene. The CDR3 totals 13 residues. Using reference TRBV11-3 and TRBJ2-7 for the parts outside the CDR3, the full variable domain is EAGVVQSPRYKIIEKKQPVAFWCNPISGHNTLYWYLQNLGQGPELLIRYENEEAVDDSQLPKDRFSAERLKGVDSTLKIQPAELGDSAVYLCASSLWTGGDMYFGPGTRLTVT.

The chain links TRBV9 to TRBJ2-2, with no clear D. CDR1 is SGDLS and CDR2 is YYNGEE in the germline V gene. V lost 4 bases, J lost 6 bases, and 16 bases lay in between. This CDR3 has 15 residues. CDR3 sequence: CASSPRSFLAGELFF. The CDR3 DNA follows: TGTGCCAGCAGCCCACGTAGCTTCCTAGCCGGGGAGCTGTTTTTT.